This T cell receptor (beta chain) was retrieved from a study of blood T cell repertoires in COVID-19. CDR1 is SGHDT, CDR2 YYEEEE, per germline. Trimming removed 2 bases at V and 6 bases at J, with 9 bases between. The CDR3 contains 13 residues. Sequencing was performed with immunoSEQ multiplex PCR; in TCRdb, only in-frame clones are kept and a portion is missing. The table records 150,000 or so clones, about four fifths of them present only once. The TCR was taken from an elderly woman with acute or convalescent COVID-19. Material: peripheral blood. J is TRBJ2-1 and V is TRBV5-6; D is possibly TRBD1 (6 bases). This CDR3 reads CASSFTGLNEQFF. The CDR3 DNA reads as TGTGCCAGCAGCTTTACAGGGCTCAATGAGCAGTTCTTC. Together with reference TRBV5-6 and TRBJ2-1, the CDR3 gives the full variable domain: DAGVTQSPTHLIKTRGQQVTLRCSPKSGHDTVSWYQQALGQGPQFIFQYYEEEERQRGNFPDRFSGHQFPNYSSELNVNALLLGDSALYLCASSFTGLNEQFFGPGTRLTVL.